A single sample gave rise to the 17 T cell receptor beta chains below, sequenced in a study of CDR3 diversity in severe acne. MiXCR, run by TCRdb on the PCR reads, gives a single entry per CDR3 protein. The sample carries about 84,000 distinct CDR3 sequences, 45% to 65% recorded once. The specimen sequenced was blood. The origin of the receptors is a male donor in good health, without acne.

The chain is built from TRBV5-5 and TRBJ1-1; 7 bases match TRBD1. With V trimmed by 0 bases and J by 3 bases, 5 bases remained unmatched. The CDR3 sequence is 15 residues long. The germline CDR1 and CDR2 sequences are SGHKS and YYEKEE (reference sequence). CDR3 DNA sequence: TGTGCCAGCAGCTTGGTGTCAGGGGGGGACACTGAAGCTTTCTTT. Residues: CASSLVSGGDTEAFF.

The chain links TRBV20-1 to TRBJ1-6; D ambiguous. V shed 0 bases and J shed 10 bases, with 16 bases lying between them. Germline CDR1 is DFQATT and CDR2 is SNEGSKA (reference sequence). The length of the CDR3 is 15 residues. CDR3 sequence (DNA): TGCAGTGCTAGAGATGTTGAAAGGGTAGGCTCACCCCTCCACTTT. Protein: CSARDVERVGSPLHF.

This clonotype was observed at least ten times. This sequence joins TRBV12-3 or TRBV12-4 and TRBJ2-3; either TRBD1 or TRBD2 may supply D (6 bases each). This CDR3 contains 15 residues. V was trimmed by 3 bases and J by 5 bases, leaving 15 bases between them. The CDR3 is CASSLGDGGGDTQYF. CDR3 sequence (DNA): TGTGCCAGCAGTTTGGGGGACGGAGGGGGAGATACGCAGTATTTT.

This clonotype was observed many times. V and J are TRBV6-2 or TRBV6-3 and TRBJ2-2, with 8 bases identical to TRBD1. Trimming at V came to 4 bases and at J to 5 bases, leaving 6 bases not matched to a gene. The CDR3 spans 15 residues. CDR1 and CDR2 (germline): MNHEY, SVGEGT. The CDR3 region is CASSSDRGYTGELFF. DNA for the CDR3: TGTGCCAGCAGTTCCGACAGGGGTTATACCGGGGAGCTGTTTTTT.

This clonotype came up once. J is TRBJ2-5 and V is TRBV7-2; weak D call: TRBD1 (6 bases). The CDR3 contains 15 residues. The ends were cut back, 3 bases at V and 5 bases at J, with 16 bases in the middle. Germline V lookup: CDR1 SGHTA, CDR2 FQGNSA. In DNA form, the CDR3 reads TGTGCCAGCAGCTTGGGCATGGGGGCCTGGGAGACCCAGTACTTC. Protein: CASSLGMGAWETQYF.

This clonotype is medium-sized (0.01 to 0.1%). The V and J genes are TRBV12-3 or TRBV12-4 and TRBJ2-7; D ambiguous. V was pared by 3 bases and J by 5 bases, with 8 bases between. There are 12 residues in the CDR3. The CDR3: CASSFKGDEQYF. CDR3 nucleotides: TGTGCCAGCAGTTTCAAGGGCGACGAGCAGTACTTC.

This clonotype was detected only a few times. V usage is TRBV6-5 and J usage is TRBJ1-2, with 7 bases that match TRBD1. The length of the CDR3 is 13 residues. V lost 4 bases, J lost 4 bases, and 3 bases stayed unmatched. The germline V gene encodes CDR1 MNHEY and CDR2 SVGAGI. For the CDR3, the DNA is TGTGCCAGCAGTTTCGGGACAGTCTATGGCTACACCTTC. Its protein product is CASSFGTVYGYTF.

The rearrangement links TRBV20-1 to TRBJ2-5, with TRBD1 as a possible D gene (6 bases). The CDR3 covers 14 residues. Germline V CDR1 and CDR2: DFQATT, SNEGSKA (reference sequence). Trimming shortened V by 3 bases and J by 5 bases, and 16 bases separated the two germline ends. The CDR3: CSASQGPERETQYF. The CDR3 bases are TGCAGTGCTAGTCAGGGGCCGGAGCGGGAGACCCAGTACTTC.

About this clonotype: Germline and junction disagree at one end, which may indicate a read error. The rearrangement links TRBV10-1 to TRBJ2-5, with 10 bases that match TRBD1. The CDR3 is made up of 13 amino acids. Germline V gene data show CDR1 as WNHNN and CDR2 as SYGVQD (reference sequence). The CDR3 DNA reads TGTGCCAGCAGGGAGGGACAGGGGTGGACCCAGTACTTC. Amino acids: CASREGQGWTQYF.

The chain couples TRBV5-1 to TRBJ1-1; the match to TRBD1 covers 7 bases. This CDR3 comprises 15 residues. The V gene's germline CDR1 is SGHRS and CDR2 YFSETQ. V lost 0 bases, J lost 5 bases, and 7 bases stayed unmatched. For the CDR3, the DNA is TGCGCCAGCAGCTTGGCTACAGGGGTTGGGACTGAAGCTTTCTTT. Protein: CASSLATGVGTEAFF.

This clonotype was detected once. The CDR3 nucleotides are TGTACCAGCCGTAGTCTGGGGGAGTCACCCCTCCACTTT. It is translated as CTSRSLGESPLHF. The chain carries TRBV10-3 and TRBJ1-6; weak D call: TRBD1 (5 bases). Germline V gene lookup returns CDR1 ENHRY and CDR2 SYGVKD. The CDR3 runs to 13 residues.

As concerns this clonotype: The CDR3 carries no conserved terminal phenylalanine or tryptophan, so it likely arises from a read error. Because the CDR3's place on the DNA is in doubt, the DNA is left out and the CDR3 is given as listed by TCRdb. The chain is built from TRBV19 and TRBJ1-1; the table gives TRBD1 as D, unverified against the DNA. The CDR3 totals 10 residues, both ends included. From germline, CDR1 is LNHDA and CDR2 SQIVND (reference sequence). CDR3 sequence reads: CASSIPGTGL.

The J gene is TRBJ2-3, the V gene TRBV24-1, with 7 bases matching TRBD1. Trimming cost V 12 bases and J 6 bases; bases outside gene matches: 17. The CDR3 is 15 residues long. Germline-derived CDR1 and CDR2 are KGHDR and SFDVKD. CDR3 bases: TGTGCCGCTACATCCGGGACACCCAGGGGGGATACGCAGTATTTT. This codes for CAATSGTPRGDTQYF.

This clonotype was detected many times. This rearrangement joins TRBV20-1 to TRBJ1-5; 7 bases fit TRBD1. Germline CDR1 reads DFQATT; CDR2 reads SNEGSKA (reference sequence). V lost 7 bases, J lost 7 bases, and 7 bases stayed unmatched. The CDR3 is made up of 12 amino acids. CDR3 nucleotides: TGCAGTGGGAGACAGGGTGAACAGCCCCAGCATTTT. Its protein product is CSGRQGEQPQHF.

The V and J genes are TRBV7-8 and TRBJ1-5; no firm D call. The CDR3 totals 14 residues. V lost 4 bases, J lost 4 bases, and 11 bases lay in between. Germline V lookup: CDR1 SGHVS, CDR2 FQNEAQ. CDR3 loop: CASSWRQENQPQHF. CDR3 sequence (DNA): TGTGCCAGCAGCTGGAGGCAGGAGAATCAGCCCCAGCATTTT.

Ten or more counts support this clonotype. This chain joins TRBV28 and TRBJ2-7; maybe TRBD1 (5 bases). V was trimmed by 2 bases and J by 5 bases, leaving 13 bases between them. The germline gives CDR1 MDHEN, CDR2 SYDVKM. The CDR3 is 14 amino acids. The CDR3 nucleotides read TGTGCCAGCAGTTTAGTCAGGGCAAGTCACGAGCAGTACTTC. As protein: CASSLVRASHEQYF.

The chain recombines TRBV15 with TRBJ2-3; D gene unclear. V dropped 0 bases and J dropped 9 bases, with 16 bases sitting between them. The CDR3 is 15 amino acids. Germline V lookup: CDR1 LNHNV, CDR2 YYDKDF (reference sequence). CDR3 nucleotides: TGTGCCACCAGCAGAGATGGTCCTACCTCCGCGACGCAGTATTTT. It yields the protein CATSRDGPTSATQYF.